This T cell receptor (beta chain) was captured by sequencing in a study of cytomegalovirus exposure and HLA in healthy donors. A note on this clone: What it recognizes is unknown.

Profiling relied on immunoSEQ multiplex PCR, and the TCRdb table lists in-frame clones only, not all of them. The sample yields approximately 99,000 clones, roughly 84% seen once. CDR3 length: 15 residues. Trimming removed 1 base at V and 0 bases at J, with 7 bases between. CDR1 and CDR2 from the germline V gene are MDHEN and SYDVKM. Study observations and caveats: Cytomegalovirus status was reportedly diagnosed by the classifier with high sensitivity and specificity. The authors listed 180 or so TCR beta chains as cytomegalovirus-associated.

Material: PBMCs. The V call is TRBV28, the J call TRBJ1-5; D not resolved. This receptor was identified in a woman under 30 in good health and CMV-seronegative. The DNA for the CDR3 is TGTGCCAGCAGTTTATCGGGATATAGCAATCAGCCCCAGCATTTT. Its translation: CASSLSGYSNQPQHF.